The following is a TCR beta chain sequence with its context. Its antigen is not known. One to two pinch biopsies were taken from the rectum during colonoscopy. The germline V and J ends were trimmed by 5 bases and 7 bases, with 15 bases remaining between them. Germline CDR1 and CDR2: SEHNR and FQNEAQ (reference sequence). This CDR3 spans 14 amino acids. These data are taken from a study of pediatric ulcerative colitis. Samples were sequenced at Survey level, maximum 500,000 reads. Profiling relied on immunoSEQ multiplex PCR, and the TCRdb table lists in-frame clones only, not all of them. The sample has 40,000 to 55,000 clones; about 78% are singletons. The study's findings and limits: Clonal expansions reduced rectal repertoire diversity in acute severe colitis. Rectal pinch biopsies may have included blood-derived T cells, especially in patients with overt colitis.

The sequencing sample was made of gut tissue. This chain connects TRBV7-9 to TRBJ1-3; D is possibly TRBD1 (5 bases). This clonotype originated in a girl aged 10 to 17 with moderate ulcerative colitis. CDR3: CASSLGGDGNTIYF. In DNA, the CDR3 is TGTGCCAGCAGCCTAGGAGGGGATGGCAACACCATATATTTT. Filled out from reference TRBV7-9 and TRBJ1-3, the complete variable domain reads DTGVSQNPRHKITKRGQNVTFRCDPISEHNRLYWYRQTLGQGPEFLTYFQNEAQLEKSRLLSDRFSAERPKGSFSTLEIQRTEQGDSAMYLCASSLGGDGNTIYFGEGSWLTVV.